This T cell receptor (beta chain) emerged from a study of cytomegalovirus exposure and HLA in healthy donors. Clones were sequenced by immunoSEQ multiplex PCR, and TCRdb holds only the in-frame ones, with some missing. The data show a few hundred thousand clones, almost 90% seen once. General study results and limits: A later analysis found first-cohort TCR clusters tended to co-occur in the 90 to 150 validation repertoires. The authors listed about 170 TCR beta chains as cytomegalovirus-associated.

Of note for this clone: Its target is not known.

The donors were in the roughly 120-subject validation cohort; that cohort was separate from the roughly 660-subject first cohort. The sample consisted of PBMCs. The TCR originated in a woman between 18 and 30 years old in good health and CMV-seronegative.

CDR3 region: CASSPAGASDTQYF. CDR3 coding DNA: TGTGCCAGCAGTCCCGCAGGGGCGTCAGATACGCAGTATTTT. The rearrangement uses TRBV6-5 and TRBJ2-3; D may be TRBD1 (6 bases). V dropped 5 bases and J dropped 4 bases, with 13 bases sitting between them. CDR1 and CDR2 from the germline V gene are MNHEY and SVGAGI. This CDR3 region has 14 residues.